Below are 4 T cell receptor beta chains sequenced from a single sample in a study of cytomegalovirus exposure and HLA in healthy donors. PCR employed 60 Vbeta and 13 Jbeta primers. Repertoires were generated with immunoSEQ multiplex PCR, while TCRdb's copy carries only in-frame clones and drops some. Of over 100,000 clones listed, 50% to 75% are singletons. Material for sequencing was PBMCs. The receptor source for this set is a woman between 35 and 50 years old in good health and CMV-seropositive.

The chain carries TRBV9 and TRBJ2-1; 10 nucleotides match TRBD2. The germline V gene has CDR1 SGDLS and CDR2 YYNGEE. Losses at the gene ends were 0 bases for V and 10 bases for J; bases not matched to a gene: 7. The CDR3 spans 15 residues. This CDR3 is CASSVGSGRAGEQFF. In DNA, the CDR3 is TGTGCCAGCAGCGTAGGAAGCGGGAGGGCCGGAGAGCAGTTCTTC.

V and J are TRBV5-4 and TRBJ1-5; D might be TRBD1 (6 bases). The length of the CDR3 is 13 residues. Germline V gene data show CDR1 as SGHNT and CDR2 as YYREEE (reference sequence). Trimming removed 4 bases from V and 4 bases from J, with 9 bases in between. The CDR3 here is CASSLGQNQPQHF. The CDR3 DNA is TGTGCCAGCAGCCTTGGACAGAATCAGCCCCAGCATTTT.

The genes are TRBV6-4 and TRBJ2-3; TRBD1 agrees at 9 bases. Germline V gives CDR1 MRHNA, CDR2 SNTAGT. The CDR3 contains 15 residues. V lost 4 bases to trimming and J lost 6 bases; unmatched junction nucleotides: 8. CDR3 amino acids: CASSASGTGRDTQYF. The CDR3, as DNA: TGTGCCAGCAGTGCTTCGGGGACAGGGAGGGATACGCAGTATTTT.

The chain links TRBV10-1 to TRBJ2-3; 11 nucleotides line up with TRBD1. Trimming cost V 5 bases and J 3 bases; bases outside gene matches: 16. CDR1 and CDR2 from the germline V gene are WNHNN and SYGVQD (reference sequence). The CDR3 consists of 19 residues. Here the CDR3 reads CASSTARPGQGEGTDTQYF. The CDR3 nucleotides are TGCGCCAGCAGTACTGCTAGACCGGGACAGGGGGAAGGTACAGATACGCAGTATTTT.